A single sample is the source of the 24 T cell receptor beta chains below, sequenced in a study of shared clonotypes between healthy human individuals. Sequenced by immunoSEQ multiplex PCR; TCRdb stores in-frame clones only, minus some. The sample lists roughly 480,000 clones, 70% to 80% occurring once. The sequencing sample was made of PBMCs. These receptors were taken from a woman aged 40 to 49 in good health. Some clones in this sample may be carry-over from other donors' samples.

The chain joins TRBV6-1 to TRBJ1-5, with 9 bases lining up with TRBD1. This CDR3 region has 15 residues. Germline assignment: CDR1 MNHNS and CDR2 SASEGT. The V segment lost 5 bases and the J segment 5 bases; nucleotides outside the gene matches: 7. CDR3 nucleotide sequence: TGTGCCAGCAGTACCCGGGACAGGGCCGATCAGCCCCAGCATTTT. Encoded protein: CASSTRDRADQPQHF.

On this clone itself: The sample has other DNA sequences that encode this CDR3 too. The chain recombines TRBV28 with TRBJ1-2, with 9 bases that match TRBD1. The CDR3 totals 14 residues. The V and J ends lost 5 bases and 5 bases, in that order; junction bases with no gene match: 6. CDR1 is MDHEN, CDR2 SYDVKM, per germline. DNA for the CDR3: TGTGCCAGCAGTCACGGGACAGGGACTTATGGCTACACCTTC. Its translation: CASSHGTGTYGYTF.

J is TRBJ2-7 and V is TRBV11-2, with a weak D call TRBD2 (7 bases). The V and J ends lost 5 bases and 6 bases respectively, with 20 bases between them. Looked up from germline, CDR1 is SGHAT and CDR2 is FQNNGV. There are 15 residues in the CDR3. CDR3: CASSQGEGEYAEQYF. CDR3 DNA sequence: TGTGCCAGCAGCCAAGGGGAGGGGGAATACGCCGAGCAGTACTTC.

There are many counts of this clone. The chain combines TRBV7-2 with TRBJ1-3; TRBD1 is a possible D gene (6 bases). Trimming took off 5 bases at V and 0 bases at J, with 14 bases between the two ends. CDR3 length: 16 amino acids. Germline-derived CDR1 and CDR2 are SGHTA and FQGNSA. The CDR3 sequence is CASSIDRTLSGNTIYF. For the CDR3, the DNA is TGTGCCAGCAGCATCGACAGGACCCTCTCTGGAAACACCATATATTTT.

The chain combines TRBV2 with TRBJ1-2; 11 nucleotides agree with TRBD1. The length of the CDR3 is 16 residues. With 7 bases clipped from V and 6 bases from J, the junction kept 13 bases outside the gene matches. Germline-derived CDR1 and CDR2 are SNHLY and FYNNEI. The CDR3 region is CASTRPIGTGGHGYTF. The CDR3 DNA is TGTGCCAGCACCCGACCCATCGGGACAGGGGGACATGGCTACACCTTC.

This clone was detected a few times. The chain joins TRBV25-1 to TRBJ2-1; tentative D call: TRBD2 (5 bases). V was clipped by 4 bases and J by 3 bases, with 16 bases between them. The CDR3 runs 16 residues. Germline CDR1 and CDR2: MGHDK and SYGVNS. DNA for the CDR3: TGTGCCAGCAGTGGTCCGGAGCTTGGACTCTACAATGAGCAGTTCTTC. It is translated as CASSGPELGLYNEQFF.

This clone was seen once. The chain uses TRBV5-1 and TRBJ2-1; TRBD2 matches 7 bases. The V and J ends lost 0 bases and 3 bases, in that order; junction bases with no gene match: 6. Germline-derived CDR1 and CDR2 are SGHRS and YFSETQ. This CDR3 has 16 amino acids. The CDR3 bases are TGCGCCAGCAGCTTGGTTGCGGGAGAGATCTACAATGAGCAGTTCTTC. This sequence encodes CASSLVAGEIYNEQFF.

The gene calls are TRBV15 and TRBJ2-3; 9 bases line up with TRBD2. Germline CDR1 is LNHNV and CDR2 is YYDKDF (reference sequence). This CDR3 contains 14 residues. The V gene end was trimmed by 1 base and the J gene end by 5 bases; junction bases not matched to a gene: 1. The CDR3 here is CATSRVLAGDTQYF. CDR3 nucleotides: TGTGCCACCAGCAGAGTACTAGCGGGAGATACGCAGTATTTT.

The chain's CDR3 is CASSPDRGQNYGYTF. CDR3 bases: TGTGCCAGCAGCCCAGACAGGGGGCAGAACTATGGCTACACCTTC. The chain employs TRBV5-6 and TRBJ1-2; the match to TRBD1 covers 10 bases. The CDR3 totals 15 residues. Germline V gene lookup returns CDR1 SGHDT and CDR2 YYEEEE. V lost 4 bases, J lost 2 bases, and 5 bases stayed unmatched.

A remark on this clone: This may be a read error, as it is one base from a much larger clone. V and J are TRBV7-3 and TRBJ2-5, with TRBD2 matching 14 bases. The last part of the DNA fits TRBJ2-7 better; the J call may be wrong. From germline, CDR1 is SGHTA and CDR2 FQGTGA. The CDR3 runs 22 residues. CDR3 DNA sequence: TGTGCCAGCAGCTTAGTCCATAAGACCCTTTCGACTAGCGGGAGGGCCGGGTACGAGCAGTACTTC. This gives the protein CASSLVHKTLSTSGRAGYEQYF.

V gene TRBV19 combines with J gene TRBJ1-1; weak D call: TRBD1 (5 bases). Germline V lookup: CDR1 LNHDA, CDR2 SQIVND (reference sequence). Trimming took off 7 bases at V and 3 bases at J, with 12 bases between the two ends. CDR3 length: 13 amino acids. The CDR3 DNA reads TGTGCCAGTACCCCTCCGGGGGACACTGAAGCTTTCTTT. The encoded protein is CASTPPGDTEAFF.

In nucleotides, the CDR3 is TGCGCCAGCAGCTTGGATGGGATAAGCAATCAGCCCCAGCATTTT. This codes for CASSLDGISNQPQHF. The chain carries TRBV5-1 and TRBJ1-5; D unresolved. V gave up 0 bases and J gave up 1 base, with 8 bases separating them. The germline V gene encodes CDR1 SGHRS and CDR2 YFSETQ. The CDR3 contains 15 residues.

This clone was seen more than once but under ten times. The V call is TRBV7-8, the J call TRBJ2-5, with 8 bases lining up with TRBD1. Judging by the DNA end, TRBJ2-7 fits better; the J call may be wrong. Germline V gene lookup returns CDR1 SGHVS and CDR2 FQNEAQ. The CDR3 sequence is 19 residues long. In DNA form, the CDR3 reads TGTGCCAGCAGCTTAGCGGTGAGAACAGGGGGACTGGGGTCCTACGAGCAGTACTTC. This translates into CASSLAVRTGGLGSYEQYF.

This clone was counted once. The V call is TRBV5-1, the J call TRBJ1-5, with D possibly TRBD1 on 5 matching bases. Per the germline V gene, CDR1 is SGHRS and CDR2 is YFSETQ. This CDR3 spans 13 amino acids. Between the trimmed V and J ends, which lost 3 bases and 4 bases, there was a span of 8 bases. The CDR3 protein is CASSSGRNQPQHF. The CDR3 DNA reads as TGCGCCAGCAGCTCAGGGAGAAATCAGCCCCAGCATTTT.

With respect to this clone: This CDR3 is also generated by other DNA sequences in the sample. V and J are TRBV30 and TRBJ2-6; maybe TRBD1 (5 bases). V was clipped by 2 bases and J by 0 bases, with 14 bases between them. In germline, CDR1 is GTSNPN, CDR2 SVGIG (reference sequence). CDR3 length: 17 residues. The CDR3 nucleotides read TGTGCCTGGAGTAAAAGGGGTTTACGCTCTGGGGCCAACGTCCTGACTTTC. Translating gives CAWSKRGLRSGANVLTF.

The chain couples TRBV28 to TRBJ2-5; 7 nucleotides line up with TRBD2. CDR1 is MDHEN and CDR2 is SYDVKM in the germline V gene. There are 14 residues in the CDR3. With 7 bases clipped from V and 1 base from J, the junction kept 6 bases outside the gene matches. CDR3 bases: TGTGCCAGCACCCTGGGAGGGAGCCAAGAGACCCAGTACTTC. The encoded protein is CASTLGGSQETQYF.

Concerning this clone: This sample includes further DNA sequences coding for the same CDR3. The rearrangement uses TRBV30 and TRBJ1-2, with TRBD1 as a possible D gene (5 bases). CDR1 GTSNPN and CDR2 SVGIG come from the germline V gene (reference sequence). V lost 0 bases, J lost 7 bases, and 9 bases lay in between. This CDR3 region has 12 residues. DNA for the CDR3: TGTGCCTGGAGTGTTTTTCAGGGTGGCTACACCTTC. This codes for CAWSVFQGGYTF.

A single count supports this clone. The V call is TRBV7-3, the J call TRBJ2-1, with TRBD2 as a possible D gene (5 bases). Germline CDR1 and CDR2: SGHTA and FQGTGA. CDR3 length: 16 amino acids. The germline V and J ends were trimmed by 2 bases and 1 base, with 12 bases remaining between them. The CDR3 loop reads CASSLGLGGSYNEQFF. The CDR3 region has the DNA TGTGCCAGCAGCTTAGGGCTAGGCGGGTCCTACAATGAGCAGTTCTTC.

The V call is TRBV11-2, the J call TRBJ1-1; possible D gene TRBD1, 6 bases. CDR1 is SGHAT, CDR2 FQNNGV, per germline. The CDR3 consists of 14 residues. Trimming removed 1 base from V and 5 bases from J, with 11 bases in between. The CDR3 protein is CASSLVQGGTEAFF. The DNA of the CDR3 is TGTGCCAGCAGCTTAGTACAGGGTGGGACTGAAGCTTTCTTT.

This chain uses TRBV7-9 with TRBJ2-3, with D possibly being TRBD2 (6 bases). CDR3 length equals 14 residues. Trimming stripped 2 bases from V and 1 base from J, with 7 bases between. Germline-derived CDR1 and CDR2 are SEHNR and FQNEAQ (reference sequence). The CDR3 DNA reads as TGTGCCAGCAGCTTACAGCGGGGCACAGATACGCAGTATTTT. Its protein product is CASSLQRGTDTQYF.

This sequence joins TRBV10-1 and TRBJ2-1, with D perhaps being TRBD1 or TRBD2 (5 bases each). V lost 2 bases to trimming and J lost 6 bases, with 17 bases between them. Per germline, CDR1 WNHNN and CDR2 SYGVQD (reference sequence). The CDR3 consists of 16 residues. The CDR3, as DNA: TGCGCCAGCAGTGAGATTGTGACAGCGGAAAGCAATGAGCAGTTCTTC. The encoded protein is CASSEIVTAESNEQFF.

The chain carries TRBV5-4 and TRBJ1-2; the match to TRBD1 covers 7 bases. The V segment lost 4 bases and the J segment 4 bases; nucleotides outside the gene matches: 19. The CDR3 is 18 residues long. Germline CDR1 and CDR2: SGHNT and YYREEE (reference sequence). The CDR3 loop is CASSHATPDRVPGYGYTF. The CDR3 DNA sequence: TGTGCCAGCAGCCACGCCACCCCTGACAGGGTTCCTGGCTATGGCTACACCTTC.

The chain employs TRBV5-6 and TRBJ2-3; maybe TRBD2 (6 bases). Germline values: CDR1 SGHDT, CDR2 YYEEEE. V was clipped by 2 bases and J by 6 bases, with 13 bases between them. The CDR3 is made up of 14 amino acids. This CDR3 is CASSFGGAGDTQYF. Here the CDR3 DNA reads TGTGCCAGCAGCTTCGGGGGAGCTGGCGATACGCAGTATTTT.

V is TRBV5-1 and J is TRBJ2-7; D may correspond to TRBD1 or TRBD2 (5 bases each). Germline assignment: CDR1 SGHRS and CDR2 YFSETQ. V lost 1 base and J 5 bases, leaving 7 bases between the germline ends. The CDR3 loop spans 12 amino acids. The CDR3 DNA is TGCGCCAGCAGCTTGATGGGGGACGAGCAGTACTTC. Protein product: CASSLMGDEQYF.